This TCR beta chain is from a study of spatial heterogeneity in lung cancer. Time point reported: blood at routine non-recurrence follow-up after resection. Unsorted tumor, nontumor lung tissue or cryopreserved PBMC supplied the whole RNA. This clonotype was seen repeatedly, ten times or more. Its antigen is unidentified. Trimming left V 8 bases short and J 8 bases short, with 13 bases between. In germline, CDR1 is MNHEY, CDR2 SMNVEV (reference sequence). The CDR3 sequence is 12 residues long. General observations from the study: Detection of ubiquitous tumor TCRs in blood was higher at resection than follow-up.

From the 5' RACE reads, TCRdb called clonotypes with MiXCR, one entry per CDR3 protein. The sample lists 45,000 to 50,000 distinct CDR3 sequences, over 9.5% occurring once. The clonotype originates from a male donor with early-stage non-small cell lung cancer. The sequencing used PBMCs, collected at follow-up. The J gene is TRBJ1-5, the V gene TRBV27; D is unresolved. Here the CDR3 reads CASGDGVEPQHF. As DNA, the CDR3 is TGTGCCAGCGGTGACGGTGTAGAGCCCCAGCATTTT.